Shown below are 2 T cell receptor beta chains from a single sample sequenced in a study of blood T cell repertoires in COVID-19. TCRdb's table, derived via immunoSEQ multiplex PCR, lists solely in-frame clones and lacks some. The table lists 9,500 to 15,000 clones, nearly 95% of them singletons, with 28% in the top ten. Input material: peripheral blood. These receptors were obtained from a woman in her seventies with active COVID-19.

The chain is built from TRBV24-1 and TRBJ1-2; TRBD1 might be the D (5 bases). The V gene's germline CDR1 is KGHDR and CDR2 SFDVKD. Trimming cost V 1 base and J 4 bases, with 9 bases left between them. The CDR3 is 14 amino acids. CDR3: CATSDLGASYGYTF. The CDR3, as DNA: TGTGCCACCAGTGATTTAGGGGCGAGCTATGGCTACACCTTC.

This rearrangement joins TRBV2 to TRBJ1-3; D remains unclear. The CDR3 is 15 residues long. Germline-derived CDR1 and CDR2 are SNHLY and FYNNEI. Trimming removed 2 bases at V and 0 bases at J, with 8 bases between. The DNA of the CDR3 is TGTGCCAGCAGTGAACTAATCAACTCTGGAAACACCATATATTTT. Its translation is CASSELINSGNTIYF. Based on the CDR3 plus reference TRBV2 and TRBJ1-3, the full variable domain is EPEVTQTPSHQVTQMGQEVILRCVPISNHLYFYWYRQILGQKVEFLVSFYNNEISEKSEIFDDQFSVERPDGSNFTLKIRSTKLEDSAMYFCASSELINSGNTIYFGEGSWLTVV.